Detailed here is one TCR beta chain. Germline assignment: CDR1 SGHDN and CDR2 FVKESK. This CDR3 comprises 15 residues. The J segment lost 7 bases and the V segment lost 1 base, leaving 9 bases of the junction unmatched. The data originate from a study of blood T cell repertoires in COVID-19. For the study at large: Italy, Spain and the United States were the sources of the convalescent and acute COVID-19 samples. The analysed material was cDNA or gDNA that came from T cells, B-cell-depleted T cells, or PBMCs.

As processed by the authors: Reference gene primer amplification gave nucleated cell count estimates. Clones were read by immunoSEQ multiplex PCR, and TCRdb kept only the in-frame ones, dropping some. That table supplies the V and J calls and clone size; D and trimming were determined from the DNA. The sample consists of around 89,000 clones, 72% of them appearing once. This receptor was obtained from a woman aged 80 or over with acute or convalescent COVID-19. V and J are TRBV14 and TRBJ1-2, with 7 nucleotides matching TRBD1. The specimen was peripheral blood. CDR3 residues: CASSQGRGRDSGYTF. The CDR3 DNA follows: TGTGCCAGCAGCCAAGGAAGGGGGCGGGATAGTGGCTACACCTTC. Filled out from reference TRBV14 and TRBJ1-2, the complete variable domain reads EAGVTQFPSHSVIEKGQTVTLRCDPISGHDNLYWYRRVMGKEIKFLLHFVKESKQDESGMPNNRFLAERTGGTYSTLKVQPAELEDSGVYFCASSQGRGRDSGYTFGSGTRLTVV.